The 8 T cell receptor beta chains below come from one sample, sequenced in a study of Ad26.COV2.S vaccination and SARS-CoV-2 variants. Assay used: immunoSEQ multiplex PCR; TCRdb lists only in-frame clones, some missing. The sample shows hundreds of thousands of clones, 92% of them seen only once. Sample: peripheral blood, taken after recovery from COVID-19. These receptor sequences come from a human donor who had recovered from COVID-19.

The chain uses TRBV9 and TRBJ2-1; a possible D gene is TRBD2 (5 bases). CDR1 is SGDLS and CDR2 is YYNGEE in the germline V gene. The CDR3 runs 12 residues. V lost 7 bases and J 6 bases, leaving 11 bases between the germline ends. The CDR3 nucleotides are TGTGCCAGCGGAACGGAGGTCAATGAGCAGTTCTTC. Its protein is CASGTEVNEQFF.

This clone came up a few times. This chain uses TRBV5-5 with TRBJ2-5, with 11 positions matching TRBD1. There are 16 residues in the CDR3. V lost 0 bases, J lost 5 bases, and 6 bases stayed unmatched. Germline-derived CDR1 and CDR2 are SGHKS and YYEKEE (reference sequence). In DNA form, the CDR3 reads TGTGCCAGCAGCTTGGTATGGACAGGGGGCCGGGAGACCCAGTACTTC. It encodes CASSLVWTGGRETQYF.

This clone was recorded once. The rearrangement uses TRBV19 and TRBJ2-7, with 10 bases fitting TRBD2. The CDR3 totals 16 residues. J was trimmed by 5 bases and V by 6 bases; bases with no gene match: 13. Per the germline V gene, CDR1 is LNHDA and CDR2 is SQIVND (reference sequence). CDR3 sequence: CASSMGLLAGRNEQYF. Here the CDR3 DNA reads TGTGCCAGTAGCATGGGGCTACTAGCGGGACGGAACGAGCAGTACTTC.

The chain employs TRBV6-5 and TRBJ1-2; TRBD1 aligns across 7 bases. Germline CDR1 is MNHEY and CDR2 is SVGAGI. Trimming at V came to 7 bases and at J to 8 bases, leaving 7 bases not matched to a gene. This CDR3 is built from 12 residues. CDR3 protein: CASKRGQGGYTF. Written as DNA, the CDR3 is TGTGCCAGCAAAAGGGGGCAGGGCGGCTACACCTTC.

The chain employs TRBV5-4 and TRBJ2-1, with no clear D. This CDR3 contains 15 residues. In germline, CDR1 is SGHNT, CDR2 YYREEE (reference sequence). V was pared by 4 bases and J by 0 bases, with 11 bases between. CDR3 nucleotides: TGTGCCAGCAGCCGTTCCGCTCACTCCTACAATGAGCAGTTCTTC. Its translation: CASSRSAHSYNEQFF.

The gene calls are TRBV13 and TRBJ1-1, with D possibly matching TRBD1 (5 bases). The CDR3 covers 14 residues. The germline V gene encodes CDR1 PRHDT and CDR2 FYEKMQ (reference sequence). The V end lost 6 bases, the J end lost 1 base, and 12 bases lay between the germline ends. CDR3 protein: CASSFTRGNTEAFF. The CDR3 DNA is TGTGCCAGCAGTTTTACGAGGGGGAACACTGAAGCTTTCTTT.

The rearrangement joins TRBV7-2 to TRBJ1-3; D is possibly TRBD1 (5 bases). The length of the CDR3 is 16 residues. V lost 0 bases and J lost 4, with 13 bases in between. Germline CDR1 SGHTA, CDR2 FQGNSA. CDR3 DNA sequence: TGTGCCAGCAGCTTAGCGGGGGGGTCACGAGGAAACACCATATATTTT. This encodes CASSLAGGSRGNTIYF.

The chain joins TRBV7-3 to TRBJ2-3; D uncertain. The germline V gene has CDR1 SGHTA and CDR2 FQGTGA. V lost 3 bases, J lost 3 bases, and 16 bases lay in between. The CDR3 totals 16 residues. The CDR3 is CASSLGSLFGTDTQYF. For the CDR3, the DNA is TGTGCCAGCAGCTTGGGCAGCCTTTTCGGGACAGATACGCAGTATTTT.